A selection of T cell receptor beta chains follows, all from one sample in a study of blood T cell repertoires in COVID-19. The assay was immunoSEQ multiplex PCR, and TCRdb's table has in-frame clones only and misses some. The data contain 90,000 to 100,000 clones, less than 90% of them seen just once; the ten biggest clones take up 1.5% to 2%. Specimen: peripheral blood. Every receptor here comes from a man at least 80 years old with acute or convalescent COVID-19. Each CDR3 is given with its conserved first and last residue. Each record gives: CDR3 protein, CDR3 DNA, D gene, V gene, clone size, J gene. D genes are given only for firm matches. Not all rows give a size; the values are once, few, many and, for expanded clones, a class.

CDR3 protein: CASSPGDRRGQPQHF
CDR3 DNA: TGTGCCAGCAGCCCAGGGGACAGGCGAGGGCAGCCCCAGCATTTT
D gene: TRBD1
V gene: TRBV9
clone size: -
J gene: TRBJ1-5

CDR3 protein: CASSRDRGTEAFF
CDR3 DNA: TGTGCCAGCAGCCGCGACAGGGGCACTGAAGCTTTCTTT
D gene: TRBD1
V gene: TRBV12-3/TRBV12-4
clone size: -
J gene: TRBJ1-1

CDR3 protein: CASSSPSQGNTEAFF
CDR3 DNA: TGTGCCAGCAGCTCCCCCTCCCAGGGGAACACTGAAGCTTTCTTT
D gene: -
V gene: TRBV7-2
clone size: -
J gene: TRBJ1-1

CDR3 protein: CASSLGAGQETQYF
CDR3 DNA: TGCGCCAGCAGCTTGGGGGCAGGGCAAGAGACCCAGTACTTC
D gene: -
V gene: TRBV5-1
clone size: -
J gene: TRBJ2-5

CDR3 protein: CASSSDSYGYTF
CDR3 DNA: TGTGCCAGCAGCTCCGACAGCTATGGCTACACCTTC
D gene: -
V gene: TRBV6-2/TRBV6-3
clone size: -
J gene: TRBJ1-2

CDR3 protein: CASSQVPSDGYTF
CDR3 DNA: TGCGCCAGCAGCCAAGTCCCTTCGGATGGCTACACCTTC
D gene: -
V gene: TRBV4-3
clone size: -
J gene: TRBJ1-2

CDR3 protein: CASSPREGGGTGELFF
CDR3 DNA: TGCGCCAGCAGCCCCCGGGAGGGGGGCGGCACCGGGGAGCTGTTTTTT
D gene: TRBD2
V gene: TRBV5-1
clone size: -
J gene: TRBJ2-2

CDR3 protein: CASSVGTGRAEAFF
CDR3 DNA: TGTGCCAGCAGCGTAGGTACAGGGAGAGCTGAAGCTTTCTTT
D gene: -
V gene: TRBV9
clone size: -
J gene: TRBJ1-1

CDR3 protein: CASRSGRAETQYF
CDR3 DNA: TGTGCCAGCCGAAGCGGGAGGGCGGAGACCCAGTACTTC
D gene: TRBD2
V gene: TRBV7-2
clone size: -
J gene: TRBJ2-5

CDR3 protein: CASSPWEAGGTKYNEQFF
CDR3 DNA: TGTGCCAGCTCACCATGGGAAGCGGGAGGAACTAAGTACAATGAGCAGTTCTTC
D gene: TRBD2
V gene: TRBV18
clone size: -
J gene: TRBJ2-1

CDR3 protein: CASSTGVYEQYF
CDR3 DNA: TGTGCCAGCTCGACAGGGGTCTACGAGCAGTACTTC
D gene: TRBD1
V gene: TRBV12-3/TRBV12-4
clone size: -
J gene: TRBJ2-7

CDR3 protein: CASRKGSSGANEQFF
CDR3 DNA: TGTGCCAGTAGAAAAGGGTCAAGCGGAGCCAATGAGCAGTTCTTC
D gene: -
V gene: TRBV19
clone size: -
J gene: TRBJ2-1

CDR3 protein: CASSFGQWNGKKLFF
CDR3 DNA: TGTGCCAGCAGTTTTGGGCAGTGGAATGGTAAAAAACTGTTTTTT
D gene: -
V gene: TRBV28
clone size: -
J gene: TRBJ1-4

CDR3 protein: CASSVGPDTEAFF
CDR3 DNA: TGTGCCAGCAGCGTAGGGCCAGACACTGAAGCTTTCTTT
D gene: -
V gene: TRBV9
clone size: -
J gene: TRBJ1-1

CDR3 protein: CASSQSNGGEKLFF
CDR3 DNA: TGTGCCAGCTCCCAAAGTAACGGCGGGGAAAAACTGTTTTTT
D gene: -
V gene: TRBV18
clone size: -
J gene: TRBJ1-4

CDR3 protein: CASSRGQRYEQYF
CDR3 DNA: TGTGCCAGCAGTAGGGGACAGCGATACGAGCAGTACTTC
D gene: TRBD1
V gene: TRBV27
clone size: -
J gene: TRBJ2-7

CDR3 protein: CASDTGPTEAFF
CDR3 DNA: TGTGCCAGCGATACAGGGCCCACTGAAGCTTTCTTT
D gene: -
V gene: TRBV28
clone size: once
J gene: TRBJ1-1

CDR3 protein: CASSSTSRSADTQYF
CDR3 DNA: TGTGCCAGCAGCTCCACTTCGCGGTCGGCAGATACGCAGTATTTT
D gene: -
V gene: TRBV28
clone size: -
J gene: TRBJ2-3

CDR3 protein: CASSPGGARDYTEAFF
CDR3 DNA: TGTGCCAGCAGCCCCGGGGGGGCCAGGGATTACACTGAAGCTTTCTTT
D gene: -
V gene: TRBV11-3
clone size: once
J gene: TRBJ1-1

CDR3 protein: CASRRTGALAKGETQYF
CDR3 DNA: TGTGCCAGCAGGCGGACAGGGGCTTTGGCCAAGGGGGAGACCCAGTACTTC
D gene: TRBD1
V gene: TRBV27
clone size: -
J gene: TRBJ2-5

CDR3 protein: CAISDSGDSNQPQHF
CDR3 DNA: TGTGCCATCAGTGACTCAGGGGATAGCAATCAGCCCCAGCATTTT
D gene: -
V gene: TRBV10-3
clone size: few
J gene: TRBJ1-5

CDR3 protein: CASSLTDRALGGYTF
CDR3 DNA: TGTGCCAGCAGTCTGACGGACAGGGCCCTGGGCGGCTACACCTTC
D gene: TRBD1
V gene: TRBV6-5
clone size: -
J gene: TRBJ1-2

CDR3 protein: CATSSQQASSYNEQFF
CDR3 DNA: TGTGCCACCAGCAGCCAACAGGCGAGCTCCTACAATGAGCAGTTCTTC
D gene: -
V gene: TRBV15
clone size: -
J gene: TRBJ2-1

CDR3 protein: CASSQGLEQYF
CDR3 DNA: TGTGCCAGCAGCCAGGGTTTAGAGCAGTACTTC
D gene: -
V gene: TRBV7-2
clone size: -
J gene: TRBJ2-7

CDR3 protein: CASSLAGLGIAEQFF
CDR3 DNA: TGTGCCAGCAGTTTAGCGGGACTAGGCATAGCTGAGCAGTTCTTC
D gene: TRBD2
V gene: TRBV27
clone size: -
J gene: TRBJ2-1

CDR3 protein: CASSLAGTYEQYF
CDR3 DNA: TGTGCCAGCAGCTTAGCAGGGACCTACGAGCAGTACTTC
D gene: -
V gene: TRBV11-2
clone size: -
J gene: TRBJ2-7

CDR3 protein: CASTNLGVHEQYF
CDR3 DNA: TGTGCCAGCACCAATCTCGGGGTCCACGAGCAGTACTTC
D gene: -
V gene: TRBV2
clone size: -
J gene: TRBJ2-7

CDR3 protein: CASSLGGVITEAFF
CDR3 DNA: TGTGCCAGCAGCCTGGGAGGGGTCATCACTGAAGCTTTCTTT
D gene: -
V gene: TRBV28
clone size: -
J gene: TRBJ1-1

CDR3 protein: CASSLGTATYYGYTF
CDR3 DNA: TGTGCCAGCAGCTTGGGGACAGCCACCTACTATGGCTACACCTTC
D gene: -
V gene: TRBV5-8
clone size: -
J gene: TRBJ1-2

CDR3 protein: CASSLANQGSSPLHF
CDR3 DNA: TGTGCCAGCAGCTTGGCCAATCAGGGGAGTTCACCCCTCCACTTT
D gene: -
V gene: TRBV5-4
clone size: few
J gene: TRBJ1-6

CDR3 protein: CASRRTGGTDGYTF
CDR3 DNA: TGTGCCAGCAGGCGGACAGGGGGCACAGATGGCTACACCTTC
D gene: TRBD1
V gene: TRBV27
clone size: -
J gene: TRBJ1-2

CDR3 protein: CASRGGGLNQPQHF
CDR3 DNA: TGTGCCAGCCGCGGGGGGGGACTCAATCAGCCCCAGCATTTT
D gene: -
V gene: TRBV28
clone size: once
J gene: TRBJ1-5

CDR3 protein: CASFSGAPNYGYTF
CDR3 DNA: TGTGCCAGCTTTAGTGGGGCCCCTAACTATGGCTACACCTTC
D gene: -
V gene: TRBV28
clone size: once
J gene: TRBJ1-2

CDR3 protein: CASSGTTYNEQFF
CDR3 DNA: TGTGCCAGCAGTGGGACTACGTACAATGAGCAGTTCTTC
D gene: TRBD2
V gene: TRBV12-3/TRBV12-4
clone size: -
J gene: TRBJ2-1

CDR3 protein: CASRHRERTEAFF
CDR3 DNA: TGTGCCAGCAGACACAGGGAGAGGACTGAAGCTTTCTTT
D gene: -
V gene: TRBV12-3/TRBV12-4
clone size: -
J gene: TRBJ1-1

CDR3 protein: CASSPPVGLREQFF
CDR3 DNA: TGTGCCAGCAGCCCCCCGGTGGGACTTAGGGAGCAGTTCTTC
D gene: -
V gene: TRBV3-1/TRBV3-2
clone size: -
J gene: TRBJ2-1

CDR3 protein: CASSLDRGRGNIQYF
CDR3 DNA: TGTGCCAGCAGTTTAGACAGGGGGCGGGGAAACATTCAGTACTTC
D gene: TRBD1
V gene: TRBV6-6
clone size: -
J gene: TRBJ2-4

CDR3 protein: CASSFEGTENSPLHF
CDR3 DNA: TGTGCCAGCAGCTTTGAGGGGACAGAAAATTCACCCCTCCACTTT
D gene: TRBD1
V gene: TRBV11-1
clone size: -
J gene: TRBJ1-6

CDR3 protein: CASSQTVTGAMSNQPQHF
CDR3 DNA: TGTGCCAGCAGTCAAACAGTGACAGGAGCAATGTCGAATCAGCCCCAGCATTTT
D gene: -
V gene: TRBV6-6
clone size: -
J gene: TRBJ1-5

CDR3 protein: CASSSQRSGQETQYF
CDR3 DNA: TGTGCCAGCAGCTCCCAACGTTCAGGCCAAGAGACCCAGTACTTC
D gene: -
V gene: TRBV7-2
clone size: -
J gene: TRBJ2-5

CDR3 protein: CASSWTGGMGTEAFF
CDR3 DNA: TGTGCCAGCAGTTGGACAGGGGGAATGGGCACTGAAGCTTTCTTT
D gene: TRBD1
V gene: TRBV6-6
clone size: -
J gene: TRBJ1-1

CDR3 protein: CAICPAGRDTEAFF
CDR3 DNA: TGTGCCATCTGCCCCGCGGGACGGGACACTGAAGCTTTCTTT
D gene: -
V gene: TRBV10-3
clone size: -
J gene: TRBJ1-1

CDR3 protein: CSAAGTSGNEQFF
CDR3 DNA: TGCAGCGCTGCCGGGACTAGCGGAAATGAGCAGTTCTTC
D gene: TRBD2
V gene: TRBV29-1
clone size: -
J gene: TRBJ2-1

CDR3 protein: CASSRTSGSLYNEQFF
CDR3 DNA: TGCGCCAGCAGCCGGACTAGCGGGAGTCTCTACAATGAGCAGTTCTTC
D gene: TRBD2
V gene: TRBV5-1
clone size: once
J gene: TRBJ2-1

CDR3 protein: CASRTGGSYNEQFF
CDR3 DNA: TGTGCCAGTCGGACAGGGGGCTCCTACAATGAGCAGTTCTTC
D gene: TRBD1
V gene: TRBV28
clone size: -
J gene: TRBJ2-1

CDR3 protein: CSASPPRDEQFF
CDR3 DNA: TGCAGTGCTAGTCCCCCCCGCGATGAGCAGTTCTTC
D gene: -
V gene: TRBV20-1
clone size: -
J gene: TRBJ2-1

CDR3 protein: CASTLAAKAEGEQYF
CDR3 DNA: TGTGCCAGCACCCTCGCGGCGAAGGCGGAGGGCGAGCAGTACTTC
D gene: -
V gene: TRBV6-5
clone size: few
J gene: TRBJ2-7

CDR3 protein: CASSFSGGGGYTF
CDR3 DNA: TGTGCCAGCAGTTTTTCAGGGGGCGGTGGCTACACCTTC
D gene: TRBD1
V gene: TRBV27
clone size: -
J gene: TRBJ1-2

CDR3 protein: CASSQGANKDTQYF
CDR3 DNA: TGTGCCAGCAGCCAGGGGGCGAACAAAGATACGCAGTATTTT
D gene: -
V gene: TRBV3-1/TRBV3-2
clone size: -
J gene: TRBJ2-3

CDR3 protein: CASSALGTSGSNEQFF
CDR3 DNA: TGTGCCAGCAGCGCCCTTGGGACTAGCGGATCCAATGAGCAGTTCTTC
D gene: TRBD2
V gene: TRBV9
clone size: -
J gene: TRBJ2-1

CDR3 protein: CASSYATENSPLHF
CDR3 DNA: TGTGCCAGCAGTTACGCCACAGAGAATTCACCCCTCCACTTT
D gene: -
V gene: TRBV6-5
clone size: -
J gene: TRBJ1-6

CDR3 protein: CATSDPGPGTSGKIGYNEQFF
CDR3 DNA: TGTGCCACCAGTGATCCGGGCCCCGGGACTAGCGGGAAGATAGGCTACAATGAGCAGTTCTTC
D gene: TRBD2
V gene: TRBV24-1
clone size: once
J gene: TRBJ2-1

CDR3 protein: CASSFSGQGNYEQYF
CDR3 DNA: TGTGCCAGTAGTTTCTCCGGACAGGGAAACTACGAGCAGTACTTC
D gene: TRBD1
V gene: TRBV19
clone size: once
J gene: TRBJ2-7

CDR3 protein: CASSATSGRYNEQFF
CDR3 DNA: TGTGCCAGCAGCGCGACTAGCGGGAGATACAATGAGCAGTTCTTC
D gene: TRBD2
V gene: TRBV9
clone size: -
J gene: TRBJ2-1

CDR3 protein: CASSRGAIRAGENTGELFF
CDR3 DNA: TGTGCCAGCAGCAGGGGCGCCATCAGGGCGGGAGAGAACACCGGGGAGCTGTTTTTT
D gene: TRBD2
V gene: TRBV5-4
clone size: -
J gene: TRBJ2-2